The 30 T cell receptor beta chains below were found in one sample sequenced in a study of blood T cell repertoires in COVID-19 (dated by TCRdb to 2018 to 2020). The library was obtained by the immunoSEQ multiplex PCR assay. TCRdb stores this immuneACCESS table with in-frame sequences only. Part of the clones is absent; in the studies checked, under half of the shortfall reflects unresolved V genes, and no reason is known for the rest. The table for this sample lists approximately 200,000 clones; 70% to 90% of them were counted only once. The top ten hold about 4% of the sample. The sequencing sample was made of peripheral blood. These receptors all come from a woman younger than 45 with acute or convalescent COVID-19.

The CDR3 spells CASSQQPLALGETQYF. The DNA for the CDR3 is TGTGCCAGCAGCCAACAGCCCCTAGCCTTGGGAGAGACCCAGTACTTC. The J gene is TRBJ2-5, the V gene TRBV3-1 (or the pseudogene TRBV3-2), with a weak D call TRBD2 (5 bases). The CDR3 length is 16 residues. Trimming shortened V by 2 bases and J by 4 bases, and 17 bases separated the two germline ends. CDR1 is LGHDT and CDR2 is YNNKEL in the germline V gene (reference sequence).

The chain uses TRBV5-4 and TRBJ2-5; TRBD1 matches at 8 bases. The length of the CDR3 is 15 residues. V shed 6 bases, J shed 5 bases, and the junction held 12 bases outside the gene matches. Germline V gene data show CDR1 as SGHNT and CDR2 as YYREEE (reference sequence). CDR3 in amino acids: CASKTSAGGSETQYF. The CDR3 DNA sequence: TGTGCCAGCAAAACCTCCGCAGGGGGCAGCGAGACCCAGTACTTC.

The chain combines TRBV5-1 with TRBJ2-5; TRBD1 matches at 11 bases. CDR1 and CDR2 from the germline V gene are SGHRS and YFSETQ. Unmatched junction bases numbered 3, after V lost 4 bases and J lost 4 bases. The CDR3 runs 14 residues. CDR3 residues: CASSPGQGGETQYF. CDR3 in DNA: TGCGCCAGCAGCCCGGGACAGGGGGGAGAGACCCAGTACTTC. Using reference TRBV5-1 and TRBJ2-5 for the parts outside the CDR3, the full variable domain is KAGVTQTPRYLIKTRGQQVTLSCSPISGHRSVSWYQQTPGQGLQFLFEYFSETQRNKGNFPGRFSGRQFSNSRSEMNVSTLELGDSALYLCASSPGQGGETQYFGPGTRLLVL.

The count of this clone is one. The chain has TRBV30 and TRBJ1-2, with 10 bases matching TRBD1. CDR1 and CDR2 from the germline V gene are GTSNPN and SVGIG (reference sequence). V lost 1 base and J lost 14; bases outside the gene matches: 13. The length of the CDR3 is 14 residues. The DNA for the CDR3 is TGTGCCTGGAGTGGGGAACTGAGACAGGGGGCGCGTACCTTC. This gives the protein CAWSGELRQGARTF.

The chain has TRBV2 and TRBJ2-1; D is unclear. V was trimmed by 8 bases and J by 4 bases, leaving 9 bases between them. Germline V gene sequence: CDR1 SNHLY, CDR2 FYNNEI. CDR3 length equals 12 residues. CDR3 amino acids: CASGLEYNEQFF. CDR3 DNA: TGTGCCAGCGGCCTGGAGTACAATGAGCAGTTCTTC.

This chain joins TRBV9 and TRBJ1-5, with unresolved D. The V end lost 3 bases, the J end lost 1 base, and 8 bases lay between the germline ends. The CDR3 loop spans 14 amino acids. Germline CDR1 SGDLS, CDR2 YYNGEE. In DNA form, the CDR3 reads TGTGCCAGCAGCGCAGGAGGGAGCAATCAGCCCCAGCATTTT. It encodes CASSAGGSNQPQHF. Full variable domain (missing parts from reference TRBV9 and TRBJ1-5): DSGVTQTPKHLITATGQRVTLRCSPRSGDLSVYWYQQSLDQGLQFLIQYYNGEERAKGNILERFSAQQFPDLHSELNLSSLELGDSALYFCASSAGGSNQPQHFGDGTRLSIL.

The CDR3 DNA reads as TGTGCCAGCAGCACCCCAAGGGGTTACGAGCAGTACTTC. Residues: CASSTPRGYEQYF. The chain has TRBV27 and TRBJ2-7; D might be TRBD1 (5 bases). The germline V gene encodes CDR1 MNHEY and CDR2 SMNVEV (reference sequence). The CDR3 runs 13 residues. Trimming pared 6 bases from V and 4 bases from J, leaving 13 bases between.

This chain uses TRBV29-1 with TRBJ2-7, with D perhaps TRBD2 (5 bases). V lost 4 bases and J 4 bases, leaving 11 bases between the germline ends. The CDR3 is 12 amino acids. CDR1 SQVTM and CDR2 ANQGSEA come from the germline V gene. The CDR3 DNA is TGCAGCGTTGCAGCTAGCTCGTACGAGCAGTACTTC. Protein sequence: CSVAASSYEQYF.

The chain employs TRBV7-6 and TRBJ2-7, with 7 bases matching TRBD1. With 3 bases clipped from V and 4 bases from J, the junction kept 9 bases outside the gene matches. CDR1 and CDR2 from the germline V gene are SGHVS and FNYEAQ. The CDR3 is made up of 15 amino acids. CDR3 residues: CASSLGAGTAYEQYF. Here the CDR3 DNA reads TGTGCCAGCAGCTTGGGAGCCGGGACAGCGTACGAGCAGTACTTC.

As concerns this clone: A junction end diverges from the germline sequence, so it may reflect a read error. The J gene is TRBJ2-7, the V gene TRBV5-5; a possible D gene is TRBD1 (6 bases). Germline V gene lookup returns CDR1 SGHKS and CDR2 YYEKEE (reference sequence). The CDR3 runs 11 residues. This chain's CDR3 is CASSLAGRQDF. For the CDR3, the DNA is TGTGCCAGCAGCTTGGCCGGGCGACAGGACTTC.

This clone was seen once. Here the CDR3 omits its conserved ending phenylalanine or tryptophan, so a read error is the likely source. No DNA is shown, since the ends of the CDR3 on it are uncertain; the CDR3 is the one TCRdb lists. The chain is built from TRBV11-2 and TRBJ1-6. CDR1 is SGHAT and CDR2 is FQNNGV in the germline V gene. The CDR3 numbers 10 amino acids, ends counted. CDR3 in amino acids: CASSFVGLRK.

The chain uses TRBV5-1 and TRBJ2-5; 8 nucleotides line up with TRBD2. The germline gives CDR1 SGHRS, CDR2 YFSETQ. The length of the CDR3 is 15 residues. Trimming removed 6 bases from V and 5 bases from J; junction bases left unmatched: 12. The CDR3 nucleotides read TGCGCCAGCACTCCTGAGGCTAGCGGGTTGGAGACCCAGTACTTC. This codes for CASTPEASGLETQYF. Variable domain in full (rest from reference TRBV5-1 and TRBJ2-5): KAGVTQTPRYLIKTRGQQVTLSCSPISGHRSVSWYQQTPGQGLQFLFEYFSETQRNKGNFPGRFSGRQFSNSRSEMNVSTLELGDSALYLCASTPEASGLETQYFGPGTRLLVL.

The rearrangement joins TRBV6-6 to TRBJ1-6; TRBD1 matches 7 bases. Germline V CDR1 and CDR2: MNHNY, SVGAGI (reference sequence). Trimming removed 6 bases from V and 8 bases from J; junction bases left unmatched: 10. The CDR3 has 15 amino acids. CDR3 sequence (DNA): TGTGCCAGCAGACAAGGGGGCAGGGACGATTCACCCCTCCACTTT. Amino acid sequence: CASRQGGRDDSPLHF.

The chain joins TRBV18 to TRBJ2-1; 12 bases match TRBD2. The CDR3 runs to 15 residues. The V gene's germline CDR1 is KGHSH and CDR2 LQKENI. V lost 0 bases and J lost 8; bases outside the gene matches: 2. CDR3 nucleotides: TGTGCCAGCTCACCACCCCCTAGCGGGAGGGATGAGCAGTTCTTC. This encodes CASSPPPSGRDEQFF.

The chain carries TRBV6-5 and TRBJ2-1; no clear D gene. The CDR3 covers 16 residues. CDR1 MNHEY and CDR2 SVGAGI come from the germline V gene. V dropped 2 bases and J dropped 1 base, with 12 bases sitting between them. CDR3 residues: CASSYPPLGSYNEQFF. CDR3 DNA: TGTGCCAGCAGTTACCCCCCGCTAGGATCCTACAATGAGCAGTTCTTC.

Worth noting for this clone: A much larger clone differs from this one at a single base, so this may be a read error. Other DNA sequences in the same sample also yield this CDR3. V is TRBV7-9 and J is TRBJ2-1; no firm D call. This CDR3 comprises 11 residues. Trimming pared 5 bases from V and 6 bases from J, leaving 5 bases between. CDR1 SEHNR and CDR2 FQNEAQ come from the germline V gene (reference sequence). The CDR3 coding sequence is TGTGCCAGCAGCCCGCGCAATGAGCAGTTCTTC. Amino acid sequence: CASSPRNEQFF.

This chain's CDR3 is CATSDRQGGTDTQYF. The CDR3 DNA sequence: TGTGCCACCAGTGATCGACAGGGGGGCACAGATACGCAGTATTTT. The rearrangement joins TRBV24-1 to TRBJ2-3, with TRBD1 matching over 9 bases. CDR3 length: 15 amino acids. Germline CDR1 reads KGHDR; CDR2 reads SFDVKD. V gave up 3 bases and J gave up 1 base; unmatched junction bases: 1.

The genes are TRBV27 and TRBJ2-7, with D possibly TRBD2 on 6 matching bases. V shed 6 bases and J shed 7 bases, with 22 bases lying between them. This CDR3 has 15 residues. CDR1 and CDR2 (germline): MNHEY, SMNVEV (reference sequence). CDR3 sequence: CASSRIASYGGEQYF. CDR3 DNA sequence: TGTGCCAGCAGCCGGATCGCTAGCTATGGAGGGGAGCAGTACTTC.

This clone has more than one count but fewer than ten. The CDR3 loop reads CATKANANTGELFF. In DNA, the CDR3 is TGCGCCACCAAAGCGAACGCGAACACCGGGGAGCTGTTTTTT. The rearrangement uses TRBV5-1 and TRBJ2-2; no firm D call. V was trimmed by 9 bases and J by 0 bases, leaving 12 bases between them. In germline, CDR1 is SGHRS, CDR2 YFSETQ. The CDR3 totals 14 residues.

The genes are TRBV5-1 and TRBJ2-5; D possibly corresponds to TRBD2 (5 bases). The V end was cut by 5 bases, the J end by 1 base, with 9 bases between. The CDR3 extends over 13 amino acids. Germline loops: CDR1 SGHRS, CDR2 YFSETQ. In nucleotides, the CDR3 is TGCGCCAGCAGACGCGGGTCCCAAGAGACCCAGTACTTC. Its protein product is CASRRGSQETQYF.

The chain employs TRBV7-9 and TRBJ2-2; perhaps TRBD1 as D (5 bases). Germline lookup yields CDR1 SEHNR and CDR2 FQNEAQ (reference sequence). Trimming took off 7 bases at V and 0 bases at J, with 18 bases between the two ends. This CDR3 has 17 residues. In DNA form, the CDR3 reads TGTGCCAGCATTCCCTATTCCAGGGTGTCGAACACCGGGGAGCTGTTTTTT. Its protein product is CASIPYSRVSNTGELFF.

V and J are TRBV28 and TRBJ1-2; tentative D call: TRBD1 (5 bases). Germline V gene data show CDR1 as MDHEN and CDR2 as SYDVKM. V was shortened by 3 bases and J by 4 bases, with 12 bases between the two germline ends. CDR3 length: 14 amino acids. The CDR3 DNA reads as TGTGCCAGCAGTTTCGGTGCAGACAGCTATGGCTACACCTTC. It is translated as CASSFGADSYGYTF.

CDR3 sequence: CASSLFPGLAPEQYF. CDR3 bases: TGTGCCAGCAGCTTATTCCCGGGACTAGCACCCGAGCAGTACTTC. V usage is TRBV7-9 and J usage is TRBJ2-7, with TRBD2 matching 9 bases. V was clipped by 2 bases and J by 6 bases; unmatched bases: 8. CDR1 SEHNR and CDR2 FQNEAQ come from the germline V gene (reference sequence). CDR3 length: 15 residues.

This clone was counted between two and nine times. The chain joins TRBV11-3 to TRBJ2-1, with TRBD1 matching over 8 bases. Germline lookup yields CDR1 SGHNT and CDR2 YENEEA. With 10 bases clipped from V and 6 bases from J, the junction kept 8 bases outside the gene matches. The CDR3 loop spans 13 amino acids. In DNA, the CDR3 is TGTGCCACCGGGACAGGAGTGGGCAATGAGCAGTTCTTC. It yields the protein CATGTGVGNEQFF.

The genes are TRBV14 and TRBJ2-2; 9 bases line up with TRBD2. Trimming at V came to 9 bases and at J to 0 bases, leaving 5 bases not matched to a gene. There are 15 residues in the CDR3. The germline V gene has CDR1 SGHDN and CDR2 FVKESK. CDR3 nucleotide sequence: TGTGCCAGAAAAGCGGGAGGACCGAACACCGGGGAGCTGTTTTTT. It codes for CARKAGGPNTGELFF.

This clone has only one observation. The chain couples TRBV4-1 to TRBJ1-3; D ambiguous. The CDR3 is 15 residues long. Germline V gives CDR1 MGHRA, CDR2 YSYEKL. The V end was cut by 1 base, the J end by 0 bases, with 7 bases between. This CDR3 is CASSQVFYSGNTIYF. The CDR3 DNA reads as TGCGCCAGCAGCCAAGTATTCTACTCTGGAAACACCATATATTTT.

The chain combines TRBV10-3 with TRBJ2-1; 7 bases map to TRBD2. The germline gives CDR1 ENHRY, CDR2 SYGVKD. This CDR3 contains 16 residues. V lost 0 bases and J lost 5; bases outside the gene matches: 7. CDR3 bases: TGTGCCATCAGTGAGTCGGCGGGAGAAGGGAACAATGAGCAGTTCTTC. This codes for CAISESAGEGNNEQFF.

The chain recombines TRBV28 with TRBJ2-7; 10 positions agree with TRBD1. J was trimmed by 4 bases and V by 9 bases; bases with no gene match: 6. The germline V gene encodes CDR1 MDHEN and CDR2 SYDVKM. This CDR3 has 13 residues. This chain's CDR3 is CASKTGGVYEQYF. DNA of the CDR3: TGTGCCAGTAAGACAGGGGGCGTATACGAGCAGTACTTC.

This clone occurred once. CDR3 protein: CASSVDLGSSYEQYF. The CDR3 nucleotides are TGCGCCAGCAGCGTGGACTTGGGCAGCTCCTACGAGCAGTACTTC. The chain combines TRBV5-1 with TRBJ2-7; the D gene is possibly TRBD2 (5 bases). The CDR3 covers 15 residues. With 4 bases removed from V and 0 bases from J, the gap between germline ends came to 14 bases. CDR1 SGHRS and CDR2 YFSETQ come from the germline V gene.

The rearrangement uses TRBV19 and TRBJ2-7; 13 bases line up with TRBD2. The V segment lost 3 bases and the J segment 3 bases; nucleotides outside the gene matches: 5. Germline assignment: CDR1 LNHDA and CDR2 SQIVND (reference sequence). The CDR3 totals 16 residues. CDR3 nucleotides: TGTGCCAGTAGTATCCGGGGGACTAGCGGGGACTACGAGCAGTACTTC. It is translated as CASSIRGTSGDYEQYF.